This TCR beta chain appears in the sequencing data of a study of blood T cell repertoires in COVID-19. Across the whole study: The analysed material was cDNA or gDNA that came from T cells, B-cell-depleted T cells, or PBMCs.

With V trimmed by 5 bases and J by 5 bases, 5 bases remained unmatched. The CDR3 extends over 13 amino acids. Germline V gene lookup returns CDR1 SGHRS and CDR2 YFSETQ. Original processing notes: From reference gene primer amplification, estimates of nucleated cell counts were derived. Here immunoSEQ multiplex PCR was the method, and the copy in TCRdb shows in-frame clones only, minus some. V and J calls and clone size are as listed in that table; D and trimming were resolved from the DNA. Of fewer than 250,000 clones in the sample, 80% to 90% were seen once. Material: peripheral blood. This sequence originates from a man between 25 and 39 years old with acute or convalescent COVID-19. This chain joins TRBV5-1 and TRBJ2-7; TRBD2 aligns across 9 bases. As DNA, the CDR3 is TGCGCCAGCAGGTTTAGCGGGAGTGACGAGCAGTACTTC. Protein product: CASRFSGSDEQYF.